This TCR beta chain emerged from a study of Ad26.COV2.S vaccination and SARS-CoV-2 variants. Study results and limitations: TCR breadth and depth estimates may have understated total T cell responses. CD8+ and CD4+ T cells specific for spike reportedly responded with substantial breadth after vaccination. Vaccinated and placebo-treated recipients had similar non-spike TCR breadth.

The method was immunoSEQ multiplex PCR; TCRdb's version includes in-frame clones alone and lacks a portion of them. Here the sample spans some 480,000 clones, roughly 85% being singletons. The sample holds one count of this clone. Its specificity is not known. Stated treatment: some 20 received Ad26.COV2.S at low or high dose, single or two shots; roughly 5 received placebo; per-sample allocation not given. Specimens were obtained on day 63 following the first vaccine or placebo injection. The receptor was derived from a person between 18 and 60 years old who received the Ad26.COV2.S COVID-19 vaccine or a placebo. This material consisted of peripheral blood, taken in a trial of Ad26.COV2.S vaccine versus placebo.

The CDR3 region is CASSYSHRGFPYEQYF. The CDR3, as DNA: TGTGCCAGCAGTTACTCGCACAGGGGCTTTCCCTACGAGCAGTACTTC. The rearrangement links TRBV6-5 to TRBJ2-7; 7 positions match TRBD1. The CDR3 spans 16 residues. CDR1 MNHEY and CDR2 SVGAGI come from the germline V gene. Trimming cost V 0 bases and J 2 bases; bases outside gene matches: 7.